This TCR beta chain was profiled in a study of blood T cell repertoires in COVID-19. Overall study context: PBMCs, B-cell-depleted T cells, or T cells provided the cDNA or gDNA that made up the material.

The table lists this clone with a count of one. Germline V gives CDR1 LNHDA, CDR2 SQIVND (reference sequence). V lost 5 bases, J lost 0 bases, and 13 bases lay in between. CDR3 length: 15 amino acids. Participants in the exposed group had met a COVID-19 case in the 2 weeks before joining the study. Using immunoSEQ multiplex PCR, the repertoire was profiled, and TCRdb retains in-frame clones only, with some absent. This sample has nearly 250,000 clones, with about nine tenths found just once. This TCR was recovered from a man aged 50-60 years who had been exposed to COVID-19. Sequencing was done on a sample of PBMCs or T cells enriched from blood (not recorded which). The rearrangement joins TRBV19 to TRBJ1-2, with D perhaps matching TRBD1 (6 bases). In nucleotides, the CDR3 is TGTGCCAGTAGTGCAGCGGGACAACCTAACTATGGCTACACCTTC. Translated: CASSAAGQPNYGYTF.